This T cell receptor beta chain was obtained from a study of CD8 T cells in ankylosing spondylitis. The study's findings and limits: Several highly homologous variants formed a TCR beta motif that appeared characteristic of ankylosing spondylitis blood.

MiXCR, run by TCRdb on the 5' RACE reads, gives a single entry per CDR3 protein. The table has around 490,000 distinct CDR3 sequences, under 5.5% seen once; the top ten hold approximately 3.5%. Germline assignment: CDR1 SGHTA and CDR2 FQGNSA. This CDR3 region has 14 residues. With 5 bases removed from V and 3 bases from J, the gap between germline ends came to 13 bases. Concerning this clonotype itself: The antigen remains undetermined.

The receptor was isolated from a male donor with ankylosing spondylitis. V gene TRBV7-2 combines with J gene TRBJ2-5; D gene ambiguous. Sequenced input: blood, either unsorted or a sorted T cell fraction (not recorded which). CDR3 DNA: TGTGCCAGCAGCCCCCAGCTAACAAAAGAGACCCAGTACTTC. Translated, it gives CASSPQLTKETQYF.